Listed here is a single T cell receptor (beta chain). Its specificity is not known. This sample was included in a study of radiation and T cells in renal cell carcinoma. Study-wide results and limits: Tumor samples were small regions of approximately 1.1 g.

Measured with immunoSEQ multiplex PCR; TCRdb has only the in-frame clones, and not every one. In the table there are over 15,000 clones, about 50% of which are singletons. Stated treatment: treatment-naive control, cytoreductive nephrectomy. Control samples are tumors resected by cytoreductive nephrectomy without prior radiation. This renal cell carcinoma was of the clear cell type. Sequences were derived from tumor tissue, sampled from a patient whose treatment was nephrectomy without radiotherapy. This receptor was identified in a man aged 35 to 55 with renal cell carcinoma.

The CDR3 spells CASSQPPRHDEAFF. The CDR3 bases are TGCGCCAGCAGCCAACCACCGCGGCACGATGAAGCTTTCTTT. This sequence joins TRBV4-1 and TRBJ1-1; D gene unclear. CDR1 and CDR2 (germline): MGHRA, YSYEKL. Trimming removed 2 bases at V and 7 bases at J, with 14 bases between. The length of the CDR3 is 14 residues.